This T cell receptor (beta chain) was observed in a study of regulatory T cells in long-lasting Graves disease. This clonotype was detected many times. CDR3-region Arm-PCR and iRepertoire HTBI primers produced the TCR beta libraries. TCRdb analysed the multiplex PCR reads with MiXCR anew, one entry per CDR3 protein. The sample carries approximately 230,000 distinct CDR3 sequences, about 17% recorded once. With V trimmed by 5 bases and J by 4 bases, 12 bases remained unmatched. Germline loops: CDR1 LGHDT, CDR2 YNNKEL (reference sequence). This CDR3 contains 17 residues. Time point: newly diagnosed GD, antithyroid drugs for less than 3 months. Researchers made the TCR library from RNA that was extracted from PBMCs.

This specimen was peripheral blood mononuclear cells (PBMCs), taken at new diagnosis, from a patient treated with antithyroid drugs. This clonotype was obtained from a female donor with Graves disease. The V gene is TRBV3-1, the J gene TRBJ2-1; 9 bases map to TRBD2. The CDR3 DNA is TGTGCCAGCAGCAACGTAGTTGCGGGAGGGGGGTACAATGAGCAGTTCTTC. Translation gives CASSNVVAGGGYNEQFF.